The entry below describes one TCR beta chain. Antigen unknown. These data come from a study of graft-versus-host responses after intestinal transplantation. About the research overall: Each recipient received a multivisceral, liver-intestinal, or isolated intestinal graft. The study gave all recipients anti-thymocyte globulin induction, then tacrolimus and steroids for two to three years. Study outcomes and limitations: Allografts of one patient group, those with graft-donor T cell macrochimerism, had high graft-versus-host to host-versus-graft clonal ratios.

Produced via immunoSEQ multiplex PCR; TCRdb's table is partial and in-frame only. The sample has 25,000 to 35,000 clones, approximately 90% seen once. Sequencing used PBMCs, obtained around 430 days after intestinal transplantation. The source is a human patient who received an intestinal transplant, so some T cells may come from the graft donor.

Here the CDR3 reads CASSQEQGAYEQYF. The CDR3 coding sequence is TGCGCCAGCAGCCAAGAACAGGGGGCCTACGAGCAGTACTTC. V gene TRBV4-1 combines with J gene TRBJ2-7; TRBD1 agrees at 8 bases. Germline assignment: CDR1 MGHRA and CDR2 YSYEKL. V shed 0 bases and J 2 bases; nucleotides not matched to a gene: 0. CDR3 length equals 14 residues.